Shown below are 29 T cell receptor beta chains from a single sample sequenced in a study of cytomegalovirus exposure and HLA in healthy donors. This PCR relied on a set of 60 Vbeta primers and 13 Jbeta primers. The data were produced by immunoSEQ multiplex PCR, yet TCRdb's version contains in-frame clones alone and is incomplete. The repertoire holds about 96,000 clones, with roughly 74% as singletons. The sequencing input was PBMCs. The receptors stem from a woman aged 70-85 years in good health and CMV-seropositive.

This chain links TRBV11-3 with TRBJ2-1, with D tentatively TRBD1 (6 bases). The CDR3 extends over 15 amino acids. Germline V gene lookup returns CDR1 SGHNT and CDR2 YENEEA. Trimming stripped 4 bases from V and 7 bases from J, with 17 bases between. The CDR3 sequence: CASSSPTHRVNEQFF. The CDR3 nucleotides read TGTGCCAGCAGCTCTCCTACCCACAGGGTGAATGAGCAGTTCTTC.

This clone has just a few counts. The genes are TRBV4-1 and TRBJ1-4; a weak D match, TRBD1 (5 bases). CDR3 length: 16 residues. The germline V and J ends were trimmed by 0 bases and 10 bases, with 18 bases remaining between them. Looked up from germline, CDR1 is MGHRA and CDR2 is YSYEKL. The CDR3 bases are TGCGCCAGCAGCCAAGATGGGGACGGGCGCGGGGGAAAACTGTTTTTT. This gives the protein CASSQDGDGRGGKLFF.

CDR3 region: CASTDPRDRRFF. The CDR3 nucleotides are TGTGCCAGCACCGATCCCCGGGACAGGAGGTTCTTC. The gene calls are TRBV6-1 and TRBJ2-1; 8 bases are a match to TRBD1. The junction had 11 bases not matched to a gene; V was cut back by 7 bases and J by 15 bases. The CDR3 consists of 12 residues. The germline CDR1 and CDR2 sequences are MNHNS and SASEGT.

V and J are TRBV9 and TRBJ2-7, with TRBD2 matching 7 bases. The CDR3 is 14 residues long. The ends lost 0 bases at V and 5 bases at J; junction bases unmatched: 5. Germline V gives CDR1 SGDLS, CDR2 YYNGEE. The CDR3 sequence is CASSVVSGGDEQYF. The CDR3 nucleotides are TGTGCCAGCAGCGTAGTCTCGGGGGGAGACGAGCAGTACTTC.

The chain links TRBV4-2 to TRBJ2-2; D gene uncertain. Germline V gene lookup returns CDR1 LGHNA and CDR2 YNFKEQ. Trimming left V 0 bases short and J 1 base short, with 9 bases between. This CDR3 comprises 16 residues. CDR3 residues: CASSQEVTKNTGELFF. The DNA of the CDR3 is TGTGCCAGCAGCCAAGAGGTGACAAAGAACACCGGGGAGCTGTTTTTT.

A single count supports this clone. The gene calls are TRBV6-1 and TRBJ2-5, with TRBD1 matching 11 bases. The CDR3 spans 15 residues. From germline, CDR1 is MNHNS and CDR2 SASEGT. The junction had 5 bases not matched to a gene; V was cut back by 7 bases and J by 1 base. The CDR3 bases are TGTGCCAGCAAAGCCGGGACAGGGGGCCAAGAGACCCAGTACTTC. This translates into CASKAGTGGQETQYF.

The V call is TRBV11-2, the J call TRBJ2-3, with 10 bases fitting TRBD2. Germline loops: CDR1 SGHAT, CDR2 FQNNGV. The V and J ends lost 2 bases and 2 bases, in that order; junction bases with no gene match: 4. The CDR3 spans 16 residues. The CDR3 loop is CASSLMGLANTDTQYF. The CDR3 DNA follows: TGTGCCAGCAGCTTAATGGGACTAGCGAACACAGATACGCAGTATTTT.

CDR3: CAIRVSGDSYEQYF. CDR3 DNA sequence: TGTGCCATCAGGGTTAGCGGGGATTCCTACGAGCAGTACTTC. V gene TRBV10-3 combines with J gene TRBJ2-5; 8 bases fit TRBD2. The DNA end favors TRBJ2-7, so the J call may be wrong. The CDR3 is 14 amino acids. CDR1 and CDR2 from the germline V gene are ENHRY and SYGVKD.

J is TRBJ2-7 and V is TRBV29-1, with D possibly matching TRBD2 (5 bases). Trimming left V 5 bases short and J 1 base short, with 6 bases between. The CDR3 contains 11 residues. Germline V CDR1 and CDR2: SQVTM, ANQGSEA. The CDR3 sequence: CSVTGSYEQYF. CDR3 in DNA: TGCAGCGTTACGGGGTCCTACGAGCAGTACTTC.

The chain couples TRBV29-1 to TRBJ1-5; weak D call: TRBD1 (5 bases). From germline, CDR1 is SQVTM and CDR2 ANQGSEA. CDR3 length equals 13 residues. Trimming shortened V by 2 bases and J by 6 bases, and 11 bases separated the two germline ends. CDR3 loop: CSVEIIGAQPQHF. The CDR3 DNA reads TGCAGCGTTGAAATCATTGGGGCTCAGCCCCAGCATTTT.

This clone has a handful of counts. The chain's CDR3 is CASSLGNRGGTEAFF. As DNA, the CDR3 is TGTGCCAGCAGCTTGGGAAACAGGGGGGGCACTGAAGCTTTCTTT. The chain combines TRBV7-9 with TRBJ1-1; TRBD1 agrees at 8 bases. Germline CDR1 and CDR2: SEHNR and FQNEAQ (reference sequence). The CDR3 sequence is 15 residues long. The trim removed 3 bases at V and 4 bases at J, leaving 7 bases unmatched.

CDR3 protein: CASSSGNEKLFF. The CDR3 DNA follows: TGTGCCAGCAGCTCAGGGAATGAAAAACTGTTTTTT. The chain uses TRBV7-2 and TRBJ1-4; D perhaps matches TRBD1 (5 bases). The CDR3 totals 12 residues. V lost 4 bases and J 5 bases, leaving 5 bases between the germline ends. Germline lookup yields CDR1 SGHTA and CDR2 FQGNSA.

The chain joins TRBV11-1 to TRBJ2-2; weak D call: TRBD1 (6 bases). V was trimmed by 5 bases and J by 6 bases, leaving 13 bases between them. CDR3 length equals 14 residues. The germline CDR1 and CDR2 sequences are SGHAT and FQDESV (reference sequence). CDR3 amino acids: CASSDPSGAGELFF. In nucleotides, the CDR3 is TGTGCCAGCAGCGATCCCTCAGGGGCCGGGGAGCTGTTTTTT.

Turning to this clone: A far larger clone is one nucleotide away, so this likely arose from a read error. Other DNA sequences of this sample code for an identical CDR3. The chain employs TRBV7-6 and TRBJ1-1; D is ambiguous. This CDR3 contains 13 residues. Trimming took 5 bases from V and 10 from J, leaving 17 bases between them. Germline-derived CDR1 and CDR2 are SGHVS and FNYEAQ. This CDR3 reads CASSQEAEAAAFF. The DNA of the CDR3 is TGTGCCAGCAGCCAAGAGGCGGAGGCGGCAGCTTTCTTT.

This sequence joins TRBV6-6 and TRBJ2-1; D unclear. Germline V gives CDR1 MNHNY, CDR2 SVGAGI (reference sequence). V lost 4 bases, J lost 10 bases, and 8 bases lay in between. This CDR3 is built from 11 residues. The CDR3 DNA sequence: TGTGCCAGCAGTTCCGGGTGGGAGCAGTTCTTC. It encodes CASSSGWEQFF.

The rearrangement uses TRBV5-1 and TRBJ2-3, with a weak D call TRBD2 (5 bases). The CDR3 is made up of 15 amino acids. CDR1 and CDR2 (germline): SGHRS, YFSETQ. Trimming pared 0 bases from V and 4 bases from J, leaving 12 bases between. The CDR3 sequence is CASSLEGSSPDTQYF. The CDR3 coding sequence is TGCGCCAGCAGCTTGGAAGGGAGTTCCCCAGATACGCAGTATTTT.

The V and J genes are TRBV7-2 and TRBJ2-1; the D gene is possibly TRBD2 (5 bases). The V gene's germline CDR1 is SGHTA and CDR2 FQGNSA. V lost 1 base to trimming and J lost 7 bases, with 8 bases between them. The CDR3 extends over 13 amino acids. In DNA, the CDR3 is TGTGCCAGCAGCTTAGACCCGGGAAATGAGCAGTTCTTC. Its protein product is CASSLDPGNEQFF.

The chain is built from TRBV4-1 and TRBJ2-3, with TRBD2 matching over 7 bases. V trimming: 2 bases; J trimming: 1 base; junction bases outside the gene matches: 3. This CDR3 region has 15 residues. Germline values: CDR1 MGHRA, CDR2 YSYEKL. CDR3 nucleotides: TGCGCCAGCAGCCAAATTACTAGCGGCACAGATACGCAGTATTTT. Amino acid sequence: CASSQITSGTDTQYF.

This chain joins TRBV7-3 and TRBJ2-7, with D possibly matching TRBD1 (5 bases). Germline CDR1 is SGHTA and CDR2 is FQGTGA. V shed 5 bases and J shed 3 bases, with 14 bases lying between them. The length of the CDR3 is 14 residues. The CDR3 protein is CASSTSSGNYEQYF. CDR3 in DNA: TGTGCCAGCAGCACCAGTTCAGGGAACTACGAGCAGTACTTC.

J is TRBJ2-4 and V is TRBV5-6; D may be TRBD1 (6 bases). With 4 bases removed from V and 1 base from J, the gap between germline ends came to 21 bases. Germline assignment: CDR1 SGHDT and CDR2 YYEEEE. The CDR3 totals 18 residues. CDR3 coding DNA: TGTGCCAGCAGCAAATACAGGGCATCGGCCAGGGCCAAAAACATTCAGTACTTC. It codes for CASSKYRASARAKNIQYF.

V usage is TRBV27 and J usage is TRBJ2-3; 8 nucleotides align to TRBD2. Germline CDR1 reads MNHEY; CDR2 reads SMNVEV (reference sequence). The CDR3 loop spans 16 amino acids. J was trimmed by 3 bases and V by 6 bases; bases with no gene match: 11. The CDR3 sequence is CASSVRAGGWTDTQYF. CDR3 nucleotides: TGTGCCAGCAGCGTCCGGGCGGGAGGCTGGACAGATACGCAGTATTTT.

The rearrangement uses TRBV7-3 and TRBJ1-4; 9 bases are a match to TRBD1. The germline V gene encodes CDR1 SGHTA and CDR2 FQGTGA. The CDR3 has 15 residues. Germline trimming cut 5 bases from V and 6 bases from J; bases unmatched to any gene: 7. For the CDR3, the DNA is TGTGCCAGCAGCCCAGGAGGGGACAGGGATGAAAAACTGTTTTTT. Translated, it gives CASSPGGDRDEKLFF.

The chain has TRBV5-6 and TRBJ2-1, with D perhaps TRBD1 (5 bases). This CDR3 has 15 amino acids. Germline V lookup: CDR1 SGHDT, CDR2 YYEEEE. V dropped 1 base and J dropped 6 bases, with 14 bases sitting between them. CDR3 DNA sequence: TGTGCCAGCAGCTTGTCCAGCTTAAGGGGCAATGAGCAGTTCTTC. This sequence encodes CASSLSSLRGNEQFF.

V usage is TRBV28 and J usage is TRBJ2-5; perhaps TRBD2 as D (5 bases). This CDR3 has 16 amino acids. V lost 5 bases and J 0 bases, leaving 16 bases between the germline ends. In germline, CDR1 is MDHEN, CDR2 SYDVKM. For the CDR3, the DNA is TGTGCCAGCAGTACCTCCTCGGACTCTTACCAAGAGACCCAGTACTTC. Protein product: CASSTSSDSYQETQYF.

The chain recombines TRBV7-8 with TRBJ2-3; 7 positions agree with TRBD1. The CDR3 runs 17 residues. The trim removed 3 bases at V and 4 bases at J, leaving 13 bases unmatched. CDR1 and CDR2 (germline): SGHVS, FQNEAQ. This CDR3 reads CASSLGYRGKGADTQYF. The CDR3 nucleotides read TGTGCCAGCAGCTTGGGCTACAGGGGAAAGGGGGCAGATACGCAGTATTTT.

The genes are TRBV10-2 and TRBJ2-7; TRBD2 is a possible D gene (7 bases). Germline V gene lookup returns CDR1 WSHSY and CDR2 SAAADI. V gave up 6 bases and J gave up 1 base, with 13 bases separating them. The CDR3 is 14 amino acids. DNA for the CDR3: TGCGCCAGCAGAGAGGGGGGGGGTTCCTACGAGCAGTACTTC. Amino acid sequence: CASREGGGSYEQYF.

This rearrangement joins TRBV2 to TRBJ2-7; 7 bases align to TRBD2. This CDR3 is built from 15 residues. The J segment lost 0 bases and the V segment lost 6 bases, leaving 8 bases of the junction unmatched. Germline CDR1 SNHLY, CDR2 FYNNEI. CDR3 DNA sequence: TGTGCCAGCAGAAAGAGGCTAGCGGACTCCTACGAGCAGTACTTC. Translating it yields CASRKRLADSYEQYF.

This chain connects TRBV5-1 to TRBJ2-4; 7 bases align to TRBD2. The CDR3 runs 15 residues. Germline trimming cut 0 bases from V and 4 bases from J; bases unmatched to any gene: 4. Germline CDR1 reads SGHRS; CDR2 reads YFSETQ. The CDR3 nucleotides are TGCGCCAGCAGCTTGGCGGCTAGCGGTAAAAACATTCAGTACTTC. It specifies CASSLAASGKNIQYF.

The DNA of the CDR3 is TGTGCCAGTAGTGTTAGCGGCGCGTCCGATACGCAGTATTTT. It encodes CASSVSGASDTQYF. This chain uses TRBV19 with TRBJ2-3, with D maybe TRBD2 (6 bases). Trimming removed 5 bases from V and 6 bases from J, with 15 bases in between. Germline V gene lookup returns CDR1 LNHDA and CDR2 SQIVND (reference sequence). This CDR3 is built from 14 residues.